Following are 18 T cell receptor beta chains from one sample sequenced in a study of PD-1 blockade in mismatch repair-deficient tumors. Assay: immunoSEQ multiplex PCR; the TCRdb copy retains only in-frame clones and omits some. In the table there are about 120,000 clones, about three quarters of which are singletons. The material sequenced was peripheral blood, taken roughly 60 weeks after starting pembrolizumab. The receptors shown here come from an adult with mismatch repair-deficient cancer.

With regard to this clone: This specimen includes other DNA sequences encoding the same CDR3. V is TRBV9 and J is TRBJ1-3; D remains ambiguous. CDR3 length: 15 residues. Germline V gives CDR1 SGDLS, CDR2 YYNGEE. The V and J ends lost 0 bases and 0 bases respectively, with 7 bases between them. CDR3 protein: CASSVGQSSGNTIYF. CDR3 in DNA: TGTGCCAGCAGCGTAGGGCAGAGCTCTGGAAACACCATATATTTT.

CDR3 sequence reads: CASSYGQGAPYNEQFF. DNA of the CDR3: TGTGCCAGCAGTTACGGGCAGGGGGCTCCCTACAATGAGCAGTTCTTC. This chain joins TRBV6-6 and TRBJ2-1, with TRBD1 matching 8 bases. Germline trimming cut 2 bases from V and 2 bases from J; bases unmatched to any gene: 5. Germline lookup yields CDR1 MNHNY and CDR2 SVGAGI (reference sequence). CDR3 length: 16 amino acids.

The V gene is TRBV7-8, the J gene TRBJ2-5; D remains unclear. With 1 base removed from V and 4 bases from J, the gap between germline ends came to 10 bases. In germline, CDR1 is SGHVS, CDR2 FQNEAQ. The CDR3 is 14 amino acids. The DNA for the CDR3 is TGTGCCAGCAGCTTAGACGTCAAGCTAGAGACCCAGTACTTC. The encoded protein is CASSLDVKLETQYF. The full variable domain, completed using reference TRBV7-8 and TRBJ2-5, is GAGVSQSPRYKVAKRGQDVALRCDPISGHVSLFWYQQALGQGPEFLTYFQNEAQLDKSGLPSDRFFAERPEGSVSTLKIQRTQQEDSAVYLCASSLDVKLETQYFGPGTRLLVL.

V is TRBV29-1 and J is TRBJ1-2; D possibly corresponds to TRBD1 (5 bases). The CDR3 runs 13 residues. V dropped 7 bases and J dropped 0 bases, with 12 bases sitting between them. Per the germline V gene, CDR1 is SQVTM and CDR2 is ANQGSEA. CDR3 nucleotide sequence: TGCAGCGCGGGTGGGGGGGCTAACTATGGCTACACCTTC. Its protein product is CSAGGGANYGYTF. The variable domain in full, completed from reference TRBV29-1 and TRBJ1-2, reads SAVISQKPSRDICQRGTSLTIQCQVDSQVTMMFWYRQQPGQSLTLIATANQGSEATYESGFVIDKFPISRPNLTFSTLTVSNMSPEDSSIYLCSAGGGANYGYTFGSGTRLTVV.

The chain employs TRBV11-2 and TRBJ2-2; 10 bases map to TRBD2. Germline assignment: CDR1 SGHAT and CDR2 FQNNGV. With V trimmed by 3 bases and J by 5 bases, 6 bases remained unmatched. The CDR3 consists of 16 residues. CDR3 amino acids: CASSFGLAAGTGELFF. The CDR3 DNA is TGTGCCAGCAGCTTTGGACTAGCGGCAGGGACCGGGGAGCTGTTTTTT.

The V call is TRBV11-3, the J call TRBJ2-3, with D hard to call. Trimming shortened V by 3 bases and J by 0 bases, and 10 bases separated the two germline ends. The CDR3 extends over 15 amino acids. CDR1 is SGHNT, CDR2 YENEEA, per germline. This CDR3 is CASSLEPTSTDTQYF. For the CDR3, the DNA is TGTGCCAGCAGCTTGGAGCCCACAAGCACAGATACGCAGTATTTT.

In its sample, this clone was seen once. V is TRBV6-1 and J is TRBJ2-1, with 7 bases fitting TRBD2. The CDR3 has 15 residues. From germline, CDR1 is MNHNS and CDR2 SASEGT. V lost 2 bases to trimming and J lost 0 bases; unmatched junction nucleotides: 1. DNA of the CDR3: TGTGCCAGCAGTGAACGCGGGAGCTCCTACAATGAGCAGTTCTTC. It encodes CASSERGSSYNEQFF.

The count of this clone is one. The chain carries TRBV11-3 and TRBJ1-4; 7 nucleotides line up with TRBD1. The V gene end was trimmed by 5 bases and the J gene end by 6 bases; junction bases not matched to a gene: 6. CDR1 SGHNT and CDR2 YENEEA come from the germline V gene. The length of the CDR3 is 14 residues. The CDR3 sequence: CASSLQGDDEKLFF. CDR3 DNA: TGTGCCAGCAGCCTGCAGGGGGACGATGAAAAACTGTTTTTT.

The chain combines TRBV9 with TRBJ2-1, with TRBD1 matching over 10 bases. Trimming at V came to 2 bases and at J to 6 bases, leaving 2 bases not matched to a gene. CDR1 is SGDLS and CDR2 is YYNGEE in the germline V gene. The CDR3 is 14 residues long. The CDR3 coding sequence is TGTGCCAGCAGCGTGGGGACAGGGGTCAATGAGCAGTTCTTC. Translation gives CASSVGTGVNEQFF.

This chain's CDR3 is CAISGGGQGLTFF. Written as DNA, the CDR3 is TGTGCCATCAGTGGGGGAGGACAGGGACTAACTTTCTTT. The genes are TRBV10-3 and TRBJ1-1, with 8 bases identical to TRBD1. The germline V gene has CDR1 ENHRY and CDR2 SYGVKD. This CDR3 spans 13 amino acids. The ends lost 4 bases at V and 12 bases at J; junction bases unmatched: 10.

This chain joins TRBV30 and TRBJ2-2, with a weak D call TRBD2 (5 bases). Trimming stripped 1 base from V and 1 base from J, with 10 bases between. The germline V gene has CDR1 GTSNPN and CDR2 SVGIG (reference sequence). The CDR3 is made up of 15 amino acids. CDR3 sequence (DNA): TGTGCCTGGAGTGGCGGGTATCGGAACACCGGGGAGCTGTTTTTT. This sequence encodes CAWSGGYRNTGELFF.

The chain employs TRBV6-6 and TRBJ1-5; TRBD1 might be the D (6 bases). The length of the CDR3 is 15 residues. The V gene's germline CDR1 is MNHNY and CDR2 SVGAGI (reference sequence). V was shortened by 6 bases and J by 3 bases, with 15 bases between the two germline ends. CDR3 coding DNA: TGTGCCAGCAGAGCACGGACAGCGATCAATCAGCCCCAGCATTTT. It translates to CASRARTAINQPQHF.

The rearrangement joins TRBV9 to TRBJ2-3, with 12 bases aligning to TRBD2. CDR1 and CDR2 from the germline V gene are SGDLS and YYNGEE. The CDR3 is 15 residues long. Trimming at V came to 6 bases and at J to 3 bases, leaving 5 bases not matched to a gene. The CDR3 DNA reads as TGTGCCAGCACCGGTGGGACTAGCGGGACAGATACGCAGTATTTT. It specifies CASTGGTSGTDTQYF.

This chain links TRBV12-5 with TRBJ1-5; D is uncertain. The CDR3 runs 13 residues. Germline CDR1 reads LGHNT; CDR2 reads FRNRAP. Trimming removed 5 bases from V and 0 bases from J, with 5 bases in between. CDR3 residues: CASGGYSNQPQHF. CDR3 in DNA: TGTGCTAGTGGTGGATATAGCAATCAGCCCCAGCATTTT.

This clone was seen just once. J is TRBJ1-3 and V is TRBV5-6; 10 nucleotides align to TRBD1. CDR3 length: 14 residues. J was trimmed by 7 bases and V by 0 bases; bases with no gene match: 1. In germline, CDR1 is SGHDT, CDR2 YYEEEE. DNA for the CDR3: TGTGCCAGCAGCTTGGGGACAGGGGGGAACACCATATATTTT. Its translation is CASSLGTGGNTIYF. Filled out from reference TRBV5-6 and TRBJ1-3, the complete variable domain reads DAGVTQSPTHLIKTRGQQVTLRCSPKSGHDTVSWYQQALGQGPQFIFQYYEEEERQRGNFPDRFSGHQFPNYSSELNVNALLLGDSALYLCASSLGTGGNTIYFGEGSWLTVV.

V gene TRBV30 combines with J gene TRBJ2-2, with D hard to call. The CDR3 covers 14 residues. The germline CDR1 and CDR2 sequences are GTSNPN and SVGIG (reference sequence). The V and J ends lost 2 bases and 2 bases respectively, with 9 bases between them. Written as DNA, the CDR3 is TGTGCCTGGAGTACCTCCGGAAACACCGGGGAGCTGTTTTTT. Protein: CAWSTSGNTGELFF.

The chain uses TRBV19 and TRBJ1-5; the D gene is possibly TRBD1 (5 bases). The CDR3 extends over 12 amino acids. CDR1 and CDR2 from the germline V gene are LNHDA and SQIVND (reference sequence). V lost 5 bases and J 3 bases, leaving 5 bases between the germline ends. This CDR3 reads CASSGANQPQHF. CDR3 nucleotide sequence: TGTGCCAGTAGTGGGGCCAATCAGCCCCAGCATTTT. Together with reference TRBV19 and TRBJ1-5, the CDR3 gives the full variable domain: DGGITQSPKYLFRKEGQNVTLSCEQNLNHDAMYWYRQDPGQGLRLIYYSQIVNDFQKGDIAEGYSVSREKKESFPLTVTSAQKNPTAFYLCASSGANQPQHFGDGTRLSIL.

The genes are TRBV5-6 and TRBJ2-1; 7 bases fit TRBD2. The CDR3 length is 14 residues. V shed 1 base, J shed 10 bases, and the junction held 8 bases outside the gene matches. Per the germline V gene, CDR1 is SGHDT and CDR2 is YYEEEE. The CDR3 is CASSLWREKNEQFF. The DNA of the CDR3 is TGTGCCAGCAGCTTGTGGCGGGAGAAGAACGAGCAGTTCTTC.